Listed below are T cell receptor beta chains from one sample, sequenced in a study of blood T cell repertoires in COVID-19. Sequenced by immunoSEQ multiplex PCR; TCRdb stores in-frame clones only, minus some. The sample carries roughly 110,000 clones, about two thirds recorded once. Sequenced material: peripheral blood. The receptors come from a human donor with acute or convalescent COVID-19. The donor label of this sample is uncertain. Both conserved end residues are part of each CDR3. Each record gives: CDR3 length, D gene, clone size, J gene, V gene, CDR3 protein, CDR3 DNA. D genes are given only for firm matches. Clone sizes are given selectively: once, few, many, or a class where the clone is expanded.

CDR3 length: 13; D gene: -; clone size: -; J gene: TRBJ1-5; V gene: TRBV6-6; CDR3 protein: CASSPVSNQPQHF; CDR3 DNA: TGTGCCAGCAGCCCCGTTAGCAATCAGCCCCAGCATTTT
CDR3 length: 18; D gene: -; clone size: -; J gene: TRBJ1-1; V gene: TRBV18; CDR3 protein: CASSPLATAGRMNTEAFF; CDR3 DNA: TGTGCCAGCTCACCACTGGCTACGGCAGGGAGGATGAACACTGAAGCTTTCTTT
CDR3 length: 19; D gene: -; clone size: -; J gene: TRBJ2-6; V gene: TRBV5-1; CDR3 protein: CASALTWWTVSGGANVLTF; CDR3 DNA: TGCGCCAGCGCCCTGACCTGGTGGACAGTTTCGGGCGGGGCCAACGTCCTGACTTTC
CDR3 length: 12; D gene: TRBD1; clone size: once; J gene: TRBJ1-2; V gene: TRBV10-3; CDR3 protein: CAISQGGYGYTF; CDR3 DNA: TGTGCCATCAGTCAGGGGGGATATGGCTACACCTTC
CDR3 length: 12; D gene: -; clone size: -; J gene: TRBJ1-6; V gene: TRBV21-1; CDR3 protein: CASNRGPESLHF; CDR3 DNA: TGTGCCAGCAACAGGGGCCCTGAATCCCTCCACTTT
CDR3 length: 14; D gene: TRBD1; clone size: few; J gene: TRBJ1-5; V gene: TRBV4-2; CDR3 protein: CASSQGDREGSQHF; CDR3 DNA: TGTGCCAGCAGCCAAGGGGACAGGGAGGGATCCCAGCATTTT
CDR3 length: 16; D gene: -; clone size: -; J gene: TRBJ1-3; V gene: TRBV5-5; CDR3 protein: CASSSFGAGVRNTIYF; CDR3 DNA: TGTGCCAGCAGCAGCTTCGGAGCAGGGGTTCGAAACACCATATATTTT
CDR3 length: 14; D gene: TRBD1; clone size: -; J gene: TRBJ2-7; V gene: TRBV27; CDR3 protein: CASSSTGGEFEQYF; CDR3 DNA: TGTGCCAGCAGTTCGACAGGGGGAGAGTTCGAGCAGTACTTC
CDR3 length: 15; D gene: -; clone size: -; J gene: TRBJ1-4; V gene: TRBV18; CDR3 protein: CASSSTGSPNEKLFF; CDR3 DNA: TGTGCCAGCTCATCTACAGGGAGCCCTAATGAAAAACTGTTTTTT
CDR3 length: 12; D gene: -; clone size: -; J gene: TRBJ2-3; V gene: TRBV12-3/TRBV12-4; CDR3 protein: CASTFYLDTQYF; CDR3 DNA: TGTGCCAGCACCTTTTATCTGGATACGCAGTATTTT
CDR3 length: 14; D gene: -; clone size: few; J gene: TRBJ1-6; V gene: TRBV3-1/TRBV3-2; CDR3 protein: CASSQDLGPSPLHF; CDR3 DNA: TGTGCCAGCAGCCAAGATCTGGGGCCTTCACCCCTCCACTTT
CDR3 length: 12; D gene: -; clone size: -; J gene: TRBJ1-1; V gene: TRBV3-1/TRBV3-2; CDR3 protein: CASSQDPSEAFF; CDR3 DNA: TGTGCCAGCAGCCAAGATCCCAGTGAAGCTTTCTTT
CDR3 length: 16; D gene: -; clone size: -; J gene: TRBJ2-2; V gene: TRBV9; CDR3 protein: CASSGGVGQGTGELFF; CDR3 DNA: TGTGCCAGCAGCGGAGGAGTAGGGCAGGGCACCGGGGAGCTGTTTTTT
CDR3 length: 15; D gene: -; clone size: -; J gene: TRBJ1-1; V gene: TRBV14; CDR3 protein: CASSQQMTANTEAFF; CDR3 DNA: TGTGCCAGCAGCCAACAGATGACAGCGAACACTGAAGCTTTCTTT
CDR3 length: 17; D gene: -; clone size: -; J gene: TRBJ1-6; V gene: TRBV7-9; CDR3 protein: CASSLFFGSRGNSPLHF; CDR3 DNA: TGTGCCAGCAGCTTATTCTTTGGTTCAAGAGGTAATTCACCCCTCCACTTT
CDR3 length: 11; D gene: -; clone size: -; J gene: TRBJ2-5; V gene: TRBV3-1/TRBV3-2; CDR3 protein: CASSQRGPKYF; CDR3 DNA: TGTGCCAGCAGCCAAAGAGGCCCGAAGTACTTC
CDR3 length: 12; D gene: -; clone size: -; J gene: TRBJ1-3; V gene: TRBV30; CDR3 protein: CAYRSSGNTIYF; CDR3 DNA: TGTGCCTACAGATCCTCGGGAAACACCATATATTTT
CDR3 length: 13; D gene: -; clone size: -; J gene: TRBJ1-2; V gene: TRBV12-3/TRBV12-4; CDR3 protein: CASSLASNYGYTF; CDR3 DNA: TGTGCCAGCAGTTTGGCATCTAACTATGGCTACACCTTC
CDR3 length: 16; D gene: TRBD1; clone size: -; J gene: TRBJ1-6; V gene: TRBV13; CDR3 protein: CASSKPTGGLDSPLHF; CDR3 DNA: TGTGCCAGCAGCAAACCGACAGGGGGCCTGGATTCACCCCTCCACTTT
CDR3 length: 12; D gene: TRBD1; clone size: once; J gene: TRBJ1-2; V gene: TRBV29-1; CDR3 protein: CSVRTGPYGYTF; CDR3 DNA: TGCAGCGTTCGGACAGGGCCCTATGGCTACACCTTC
CDR3 length: 14; D gene: TRBD1; clone size: many; J gene: TRBJ1-2; V gene: TRBV6-5; CDR3 protein: CASTTGATGYGYTF; CDR3 DNA: TGTGCCAGCACTACAGGGGCTACTGGCTATGGCTACACCTTC
CDR3 length: 17; D gene: -; clone size: -; J gene: TRBJ1-6; V gene: TRBV18; CDR3 protein: CASSPNSLGRGNSPLHF; CDR3 DNA: TGTGCCAGCTCACCAAACTCTCTGGGTCGCGGTAATTCACCCCTCCACTTT
CDR3 length: 15; D gene: TRBD1; clone size: -; J gene: TRBJ1-3; V gene: TRBV7-9; CDR3 protein: CASRLGQGSGNTIYF; CDR3 DNA: TGTGCCAGCAGACTTGGACAGGGCTCTGGAAACACCATATATTTT
CDR3 length: 13; D gene: TRBD1; clone size: -; J gene: TRBJ2-5; V gene: TRBV5-1; CDR3 protein: CASSRQGEETQYF; CDR3 DNA: TGCGCCAGCAGTCGACAGGGGGAGGAGACCCAGTACTTC
CDR3 length: 15; D gene: TRBD1; clone size: -; J gene: TRBJ1-5; V gene: TRBV28; CDR3 protein: CASSFPGQGSQPQHF; CDR3 DNA: TGTGCCAGCAGTTTCCCCGGACAGGGCTCGCAGCCCCAGCATTTT
CDR3 length: 13; D gene: -; clone size: -; J gene: TRBJ1-3; V gene: TRBV9; CDR3 protein: CASSTRSGNTIYF; CDR3 DNA: TGTGCCAGCAGCACAAGAAGTGGAAACACCATATATTTT